This TCR beta chain was identified during a study of immune evolution from preneoplasia to lung adenocarcinoma. Two lung cancer pathologists independently confirmed each histologic diagnosis. Premalignant or tumor cells were enriched by macro-dissection after pathologic assessment. Turning to this clone: Its antigen is not known.

Only in-frame clones appear in the TCRdb table, and some are missing; sequencing was by immunoSEQ multiplex PCR. Here the sample spans some 15,000 clones, 70% to 85% being singletons. Study-level findings and limits: T cell clonality was higher in KRAS-mutant than EGFR-mutant or wild-type nodules. Top clone frequencies peaked in normal lung, apparently declining through invasive adenocarcinoma.

The germline gives CDR1 ENHRY, CDR2 SYGVKD. The CDR3 extends over 11 amino acids. Trimming took 3 bases from V and 5 from J, leaving 4 bases between them. The chain is built from TRBV10-3 and TRBJ2-5; D ambiguous. Sequencing was carried out using FFPE minimally invasive lung adenocarcinoma tissue. This sequence was found in a person aged 60 to 80 with lung adenocarcinoma. The CDR3 is CAISEGETQYF. The CDR3 nucleotides are TGTGCCATCAGTGAAGGGGAGACCCAGTACTTC.